This T cell receptor (beta chain) is from a study of blood T cell repertoires in COVID-19. Background on the study: Donors in the United States, Italy and Spain gave samples during acute or convalescent COVID-19. PBMCs, B-cell-depleted T cells, or T cells provided the cDNA or gDNA that made up the material.

CDR3 size: 14 residues. The V gene end was trimmed by 6 bases and the J gene end by 7 bases; junction bases not matched to a gene: 8. The V gene's germline CDR1 is LNHNV and CDR2 YYDKDF (reference sequence). The repertoire was sequenced with immunoSEQ multiplex PCR; TCRdb's copy has only in-frame clones and lacks some. The table shows 150,000 to 200,000 clones, with about four fifths occurring only once. Participants were aged about 18 to 90 years, lived in around 25 US areas, and enrolled virtually. Donors in Cohort 3 who had recovered were those with two negative PCRs, healthcare professional clearance, or resolution of their symptoms.

The chain combines TRBV15 with TRBJ2-1; 8 bases match TRBD1. The TCR was taken from a man aged 50 to 60 who had recovered from COVID-19. Source material: PBMCs or T cells enriched from blood (not recorded which). The CDR3 is CATSIGQGRNEQFF. The CDR3 DNA reads TGTGCCACCAGTATAGGACAGGGTAGGAATGAGCAGTTCTTC.